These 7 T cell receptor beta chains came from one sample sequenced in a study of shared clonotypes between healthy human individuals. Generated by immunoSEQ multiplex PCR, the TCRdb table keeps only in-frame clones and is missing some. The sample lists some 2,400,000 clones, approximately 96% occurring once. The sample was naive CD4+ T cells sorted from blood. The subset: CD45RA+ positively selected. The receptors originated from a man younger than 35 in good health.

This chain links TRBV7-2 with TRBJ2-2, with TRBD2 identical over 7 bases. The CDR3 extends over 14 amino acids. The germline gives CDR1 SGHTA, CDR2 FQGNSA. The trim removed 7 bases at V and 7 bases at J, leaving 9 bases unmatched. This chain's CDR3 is CASNKEGGHGELFF. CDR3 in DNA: TGTGCCAGCAACAAGGAGGGAGGGCACGGGGAGCTGTTTTTT.

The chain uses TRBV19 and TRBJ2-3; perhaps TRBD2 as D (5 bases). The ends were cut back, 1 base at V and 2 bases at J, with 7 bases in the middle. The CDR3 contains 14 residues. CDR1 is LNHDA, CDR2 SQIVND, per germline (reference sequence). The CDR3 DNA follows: TGTGCCAGTAGTATAGGACTACACACAGATACGCAGTATTTT. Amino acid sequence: CASSIGLHTDTQYF.

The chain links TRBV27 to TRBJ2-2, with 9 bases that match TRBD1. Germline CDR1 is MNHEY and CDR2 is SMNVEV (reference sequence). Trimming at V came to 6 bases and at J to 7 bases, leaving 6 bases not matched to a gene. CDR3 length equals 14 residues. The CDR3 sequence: CASRSQGAGGELFF. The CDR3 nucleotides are TGTGCCAGCAGGTCACAGGGGGCAGGCGGGGAGCTGTTTTTT.

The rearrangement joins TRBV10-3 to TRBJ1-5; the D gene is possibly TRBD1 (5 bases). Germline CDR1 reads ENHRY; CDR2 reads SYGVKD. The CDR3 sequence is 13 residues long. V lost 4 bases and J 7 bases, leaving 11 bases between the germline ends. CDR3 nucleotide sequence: TGTGCCATCAGTGCGGGGGAGAAACAGCCCCAGCATTTT. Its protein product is CAISAGEKQPQHF.

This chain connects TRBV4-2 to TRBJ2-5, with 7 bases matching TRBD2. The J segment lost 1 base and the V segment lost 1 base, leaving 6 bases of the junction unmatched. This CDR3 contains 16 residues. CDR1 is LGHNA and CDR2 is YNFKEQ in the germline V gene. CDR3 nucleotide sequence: TGTGCCAGCAGCCAAGCGACTAGCCCAATCCAAGAGACCCAGTACTTC. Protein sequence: CASSQATSPIQETQYF.

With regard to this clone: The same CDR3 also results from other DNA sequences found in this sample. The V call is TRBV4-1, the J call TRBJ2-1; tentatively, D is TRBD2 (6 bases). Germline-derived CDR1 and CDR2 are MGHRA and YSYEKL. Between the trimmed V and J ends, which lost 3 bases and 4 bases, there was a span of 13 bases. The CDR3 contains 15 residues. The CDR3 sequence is CASSQLGTSYNEQFF. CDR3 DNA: TGCGCCAGCAGCCAGCTCGGGACTTCTTACAATGAGCAGTTCTTC.

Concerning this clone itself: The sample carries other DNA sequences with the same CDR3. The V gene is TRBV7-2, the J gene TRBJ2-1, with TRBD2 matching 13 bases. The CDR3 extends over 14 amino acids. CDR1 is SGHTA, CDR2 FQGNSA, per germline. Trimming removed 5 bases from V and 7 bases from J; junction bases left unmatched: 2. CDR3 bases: TGTGCCAGCAGCCTGGGACTAGCGGGGAATGAGCAGTTCTTC. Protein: CASSLGLAGNEQFF. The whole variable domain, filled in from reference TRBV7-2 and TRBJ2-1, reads GAGVSQSPSNKVTEKGKDVELRCDPISGHTALYWYRQSLGQGLEFLIYFQGNSAPDKSGLPSDRFSAERTGGSVSTLTIQRTQQEDSAVYLCASSLGLAGNEQFFGPGTRLTVL.